These 32 T cell receptor beta chains originate from one sample sequenced in a study of blood T cell repertoires in COVID-19. Method: immunoSEQ multiplex PCR; TCRdb's copy keeps in-frame clones and lacks some. Here the sample spans tens of thousands of clones, more than 75% being singletons. Sequenced input: peripheral blood. The receptor source for this set is a man aged 45-60 years with acute or convalescent COVID-19.

The genes are TRBV27 and TRBJ1-1, with unresolved D. Trimming cost V 5 bases and J 1 base, with 14 bases left between them. This CDR3 region has 15 residues. In germline, CDR1 is MNHEY, CDR2 SMNVEV (reference sequence). CDR3 nucleotides: TGTGCCAGCAGTAATAAGCCTCGGGGGAACACTGAAGCTTTCTTT. Translating it yields CASSNKPRGNTEAFF.

V gene TRBV27 combines with J gene TRBJ2-4, with TRBD1 matching 7 bases. The germline gives CDR1 MNHEY, CDR2 SMNVEV (reference sequence). J lost 8 bases, V lost 3 bases, and 7 bases had no gene match. This CDR3 has 14 residues. The CDR3 DNA reads as TGTGCCAGCAGTTTGGGACAGCCACGGGACATTCAGTACTTC. Encoded protein: CASSLGQPRDIQYF.

The rearrangement links TRBV5-1 to TRBJ2-2; D remains ambiguous. Deletions cut 2 bases from V and 4 bases from J, with 9 bases between. The germline gives CDR1 SGHRS, CDR2 YFSETQ. The CDR3 contains 14 residues. The CDR3 nucleotides read TGCGCCAGCAGCTTATTACTAACCACCGGGGAGCTGTTTTTT. Its protein product is CASSLLLTTGELFF.

The chain recombines TRBV18 with TRBJ2-5; perhaps TRBD1 as D (6 bases). The CDR3 runs to 15 residues. Germline lookup yields CDR1 KGHSH and CDR2 LQKENI. Trimming took off 1 base at V and 4 bases at J, with 13 bases between the two ends. CDR3: CASSPRAGVSETQYF. The CDR3 nucleotides are TGTGCCAGCTCACCACGAGCAGGGGTATCAGAGACCCAGTACTTC.

This rearrangement joins TRBV28 to TRBJ2-1; D is possibly TRBD1 (5 bases). This CDR3 is built from 14 residues. V was pared by 2 bases and J by 7 bases, with 12 bases between. CDR1 is MDHEN and CDR2 is SYDVKM in the germline V gene. The CDR3 DNA sequence: TGTGCCAGCAGTTTAGGGGCAGGCCTAAATGAGCAGTTCTTC. It encodes CASSLGAGLNEQFF.

The rearrangement joins TRBV5-1 to TRBJ2-7, with 8 positions matching TRBD1. This CDR3 has 15 amino acids. The germline V gene has CDR1 SGHRS and CDR2 YFSETQ. After removal of 1 base from V and 3 bases from J, the junction contained 6 bases not matched to a gene. CDR3 amino acids: CASSLLTGAVYEQYF. DNA of the CDR3: TGCGCCAGCAGCTTGTTGACAGGGGCAGTCTACGAGCAGTACTTC.

CDR3: CASSPGQGEKLFF. The CDR3 DNA reads TGTGCCAGCTCACCCGGGCAGGGTGAAAAACTGTTTTTT. The chain joins TRBV18 to TRBJ1-4, with D maybe TRBD1 (5 bases). V shed 3 bases and J shed 7 bases, with 9 bases lying between them. This CDR3 contains 13 residues. In germline, CDR1 is KGHSH, CDR2 LQKENI.

The chain recombines TRBV5-1 with TRBJ2-5, with TRBD2 identical over 8 bases. The CDR3 is 16 amino acids. Trimming took 3 bases from V and 7 from J; bases not matched to a gene: 14. CDR1 and CDR2 (germline): SGHRS, YFSETQ. The CDR3 is CASSYYTRTSRGTQYF. The CDR3 nucleotides read TGCGCCAGCAGCTACTACACCCGGACTAGCCGGGGGACCCAGTACTTC.

The chain uses TRBV5-1 and TRBJ1-2, with D uncertain. V lost 0 bases to trimming and J lost 5 bases, with 8 bases between them. CDR1 is SGHRS and CDR2 is YFSETQ in the germline V gene. The CDR3 sequence is 13 residues long. DNA for the CDR3: TGCGCCAGCAGCTTGGGACTAGGGTATGGCTACACCTTC. Protein product: CASSLGLGYGYTF.

V gene TRBV7-3 combines with J gene TRBJ1-1; D uncertain. Germline V gene sequence: CDR1 SGHTA, CDR2 FQGTGA. The CDR3 is made up of 15 amino acids. The V end was cut by 5 bases, the J end by 3 bases, with 16 bases between. CDR3: CASSAFGYGDTEAFF. As DNA, the CDR3 is TGTGCCAGCAGCGCATTCGGATACGGGGACACTGAAGCTTTCTTT. Together with reference TRBV7-3 and TRBJ1-1, the CDR3 gives the full variable domain: GAGVSQTPSNKVTEKGKYVELRCDPISGHTALYWYRQSLGQGPEFLIYFQGTGAADDSGLPNDRFFAVRPEGSVSTLKIQRTERGDSAVYLCASSAFGYGDTEAFFGQGTRLTVV.

The chain is built from TRBV10-1 and TRBJ2-7, with 10 bases lining up with TRBD2. The CDR3 extends over 16 amino acids. Per germline, CDR1 WNHNN and CDR2 SYGVQD (reference sequence). The V gene end was trimmed by 3 bases and the J gene end by 4 bases; junction bases not matched to a gene: 9. Here the CDR3 reads CASSDGPSGRGYEQYF. DNA of the CDR3: TGCGCCAGCAGTGACGGGCCTAGCGGGAGAGGATACGAGCAGTACTTC.

The chain uses TRBV5-1 and TRBJ1-1; weak D call: TRBD1 (5 bases). Per the germline V gene, CDR1 is SGHRS and CDR2 is YFSETQ. The CDR3 runs 14 residues. Trimming removed 0 bases at V and 5 bases at J, with 11 bases between. This chain's CDR3 is CASSLVSGLTEAFF. The CDR3 coding sequence is TGCGCCAGCAGCTTGGTTTCAGGGCTAACTGAAGCTTTCTTT.

The rearrangement uses TRBV29-1 and TRBJ2-5, with D uncertain. CDR1 SQVTM and CDR2 ANQGSEA come from the germline V gene. The CDR3 covers 15 residues. V gave up 2 bases and J gave up 7 bases, with 20 bases separating them. The CDR3 nucleotides are TGCAGCGTTGAAACCTCAACGTCTACATCGGGGACCCAGTACTTC. Translated, it gives CSVETSTSTSGTQYF.

This chain connects TRBV19 to TRBJ1-5; D is perhaps TRBD1 (5 bases). This CDR3 contains 14 residues. From germline, CDR1 is LNHDA and CDR2 SQIVND (reference sequence). The V end was cut by 5 bases, the J end by 5 bases, with 13 bases between. The CDR3 DNA follows: TGTGCCAGTAGTGCTCCCGGGACTTATCAGCCCCAGCATTTT. Its protein product is CASSAPGTYQPQHF. The full variable domain, with the rest looked up from reference TRBV19 and TRBJ1-5, is DGGITQSPKYLFRKEGQNVTLSCEQNLNHDAMYWYRQDPGQGLRLIYYSQIVNDFQKGDIAEGYSVSREKKESFPLTVTSAQKNPTAFYLCASSAPGTYQPQHFGDGTRLSIL.

The V gene is TRBV7-2, the J gene TRBJ1-6; 9 bases agree with TRBD1. The V gene's germline CDR1 is SGHTA and CDR2 FQGNSA. This CDR3 is 15 amino acids long. Losses at the gene ends were 3 bases for V and 10 bases for J; bases not matched to a gene: 7. The CDR3 nucleotides read TGTGCCAGCAGCTTTCAGGGACAGGGAACCTCACCCCTCCACTTT. It is translated as CASSFQGQGTSPLHF.

This chain joins TRBV29-1 and TRBJ2-1, with 9 bases identical to TRBD1. This CDR3 is built from 12 residues. With 6 bases clipped from V and 4 bases from J, the junction kept 1 base outside the gene matches. The germline gives CDR1 SQVTM, CDR2 ANQGSEA. This chain's CDR3 is CSVGQGYNEQFF. DNA of the CDR3: TGCAGCGTGGGACAGGGTTACAATGAGCAGTTCTTC.

The chain carries TRBV27 and TRBJ2-1, with D perhaps matching TRBD1 (5 bases). V was pared by 6 bases and J by 7 bases, with 13 bases between. Germline assignment: CDR1 MNHEY and CDR2 SMNVEV (reference sequence). The CDR3 contains 13 residues. The CDR3 loop reads CASRGVIPNEQFF. The CDR3 DNA is TGTGCCAGCAGAGGGGTTATCCCAAATGAGCAGTTCTTC.

The CDR3 region has the DNA TGTGCCAGCTCACGGGACAGGGGATTCGAAAAACTGTTTTTT. Translated: CASSRDRGFEKLFF. J is TRBJ1-4 and V is TRBV18; 10 bases match TRBD1. Germline CDR1 and CDR2: KGHSH and LQKENI. This CDR3 contains 14 residues. V trimming: 4 bases; J trimming: 8 bases; junction bases outside the gene matches: 4.

This chain uses TRBV7-9 with TRBJ1-2, with D maybe TRBD1 (6 bases). Germline assignment: CDR1 SEHNR and CDR2 FQNEAQ (reference sequence). The CDR3 is 11 residues long. Trimming shortened V by 7 bases and J by 7 bases, and 10 bases separated the two germline ends. The CDR3 protein is CASTGEAGYTF. DNA for the CDR3: TGTGCCAGCACAGGGGAGGCTGGCTACACCTTC.

The V call is TRBV11-2, the J call TRBJ2-3; 14 bases align to TRBD2. V lost 5 bases, J lost 7 bases, and 8 bases stayed unmatched. CDR1 and CDR2 from the germline V gene are SGHAT and FQNNGV. This CDR3 comprises 16 residues. CDR3 bases: TGTGCCAGCAGCACCCGACTAGCGGGGGGGCTTTATACGCAGTATTTT. This codes for CASSTRLAGGLYTQYF. Combining the CDR3 with reference TRBV11-2 and TRBJ2-3 gives the whole variable domain EAGVAQSPRYKIIEKRQSVAFWCNPISGHATLYWYQQILGQGPKLLIQFQNNGVVDDSQLPKDRFSAERLKGVDSTLKIQPAKLEDSAVYLCASSTRLAGGLYTQYFGPGTRLTVL.

The chain's CDR3 is CASSANSKSPGLASNEQFF. The CDR3 nucleotides are TGTGCCAGCAGCGCTAACTCCAAATCGCCGGGACTAGCTTCCAATGAGCAGTTCTTC. The J gene is TRBJ2-1, the V gene TRBV9; 9 bases line up with TRBD2. CDR1 and CDR2 from the germline V gene are SGDLS and YYNGEE. The CDR3 runs to 19 residues. The V segment lost 3 bases and the J segment 6 bases; nucleotides outside the gene matches: 19.

Only one count was recorded for this clone. The chain uses TRBV3-1 (or the pseudogene TRBV3-2) and TRBJ1-1, with TRBD1 identical over 8 bases. CDR1 and CDR2 (germline): LGHDT, YNNKEL (reference sequence). The CDR3 totals 17 residues. V shed 4 bases, J shed 1 base, and the junction held 11 bases outside the gene matches. CDR3 sequence (DNA): TGTGCCAGCAGCCCAGGTCGGACAGGGCTTTCGAACACTGAAGCTTTCTTT. Protein: CASSPGRTGLSNTEAFF.

This clone was observed once. The chain recombines TRBV5-1 with TRBJ1-1, with a possible D match to TRBD1 (6 bases). CDR1 SGHRS and CDR2 YFSETQ come from the germline V gene. The germline V and J ends were trimmed by 6 bases and 5 bases, with 17 bases remaining between them. The length of the CDR3 is 14 residues. Here the CDR3 DNA reads TGCGCCAGCAAAGATGGGGGGGCCGATACTGAAGCTTTCTTT. Translated: CASKDGGADTEAFF.

The chain joins TRBV19 to TRBJ2-3; D is ambiguous. Trimming left V 3 bases short and J 2 bases short, with 12 bases between. The CDR3 extends over 15 amino acids. Per germline, CDR1 LNHDA and CDR2 SQIVND (reference sequence). The CDR3 DNA follows: TGTGCCAGTAGTATTAGGAGAAGTTACACAGATACGCAGTATTTT. Residues: CASSIRRSYTDTQYF.

The chain combines TRBV7-3 with TRBJ2-3, with 11 bases identical to TRBD2. Germline CDR1 SGHTA, CDR2 FQGTGA. Trimming took 5 bases from V and 7 from J; bases not matched to a gene: 8. The CDR3 is 15 amino acids. The CDR3 region is CASSLSGGAINTQYF. DNA for the CDR3: TGTGCCAGCAGCCTTAGCGGGGGGGCCATAAATACGCAGTATTTT.

The chain recombines TRBV9 with TRBJ2-1; 10 bases fit TRBD2. Germline CDR1 SGDLS, CDR2 YYNGEE. With V trimmed by 0 bases and J by 14 bases, 5 bases remained unmatched. This CDR3 is 13 amino acids long. CDR3 amino acids: CASSVELAGPKFF. DNA of the CDR3: TGTGCCAGCAGCGTAGAACTAGCGGGGCCTAAGTTCTTC.

CDR3 nucleotides: TGTGCCAGCAGCCCCAGAGGCTGGAATGAAAAACTGTTTTTT. It specifies CASSPRGWNEKLFF. The chain has TRBV7-2 and TRBJ1-4; D remains unclear. Germline CDR1 and CDR2: SGHTA and FQGNSA. Trimming took 5 bases from V and 5 from J, leaving 12 bases between them. The CDR3 covers 14 residues.

The chain combines TRBV29-1 with TRBJ1-2, with 10 bases lining up with TRBD1. The CDR3 consists of 13 residues. Trimming took 4 bases from V and 4 from J; bases not matched to a gene: 3. The germline V gene encodes CDR1 SQVTM and CDR2 ANQGSEA. The CDR3 protein is CSVGQGATYGYTF. DNA of the CDR3: TGCAGCGTTGGACAGGGGGCGACCTATGGCTACACCTTC.

This chain links TRBV6-2 or TRBV6-3 with TRBJ2-1; TRBD2 matches at 8 bases. After removal of 2 bases from V and 4 bases from J, the junction contained 13 bases not matched to a gene. The germline CDR1 and CDR2 sequences are MNHEY and SVGEGT. CDR3 length equals 18 residues. The CDR3 bases are TGTGCCAGCAGTTACGCGATCGGTTTGGTAGCGGGGTACAATGAGCAGTTCTTC. This codes for CASSYAIGLVAGYNEQFF.

The chain joins TRBV7-9 to TRBJ2-5; D gene ambiguous. CDR1 is SEHNR and CDR2 is FQNEAQ in the germline V gene (reference sequence). This CDR3 comprises 14 residues. Trimming left V 8 bases short and J 5 bases short, with 18 bases between. For the CDR3, the DNA is TGTGCCAGCTCGCGGAGTTTCAGTGGGGAGACCCAGTACTTC. It encodes CASSRSFSGETQYF.

This clone was counted a single time. The gene calls are TRBV7-8 and TRBJ1-2; tentative D call: TRBD1 (6 bases). The germline V gene has CDR1 SGHVS and CDR2 FQNEAQ. This CDR3 is 15 amino acids long. The V end was cut by 6 bases, the J end by 4 bases, with 18 bases between. Here the CDR3 DNA reads TGTGCCAGCAGATTAACGACGGGGGGGGCCTATGGCTACACCTTC. It yields the protein CASRLTTGGAYGYTF.

V usage is TRBV7-2 and J usage is TRBJ2-2; 7 positions match TRBD2. Germline loops: CDR1 SGHTA, CDR2 FQGNSA. The CDR3 runs to 17 residues. The ends lost 4 bases at V and 3 bases at J; junction bases unmatched: 11. CDR3 amino acids: CASSSFGWGGYTGELFF. Here the CDR3 DNA reads TGTGCCAGCAGCTCCTTCGGTTGGGGGGGGTACACCGGGGAGCTGTTTTTT.